This paragraph reports one T cell receptor (beta chain). It lacks a known antigen. No base qualities exist here, and no much larger clone lies one base off it. This entry comes from a study of blood T cell repertoires in COVID-19 (dated by TCRdb to about 2020). In terms of the full investigation: Samples from collaborators originated in the United States, Italy and Spain and spanned both the acute and convalescent phases of COVID-19. The material from the prospective study consisted of cDNA or gDNA derived from T cells, B-cell-depleted T cells, or PBMCs. The dataset comprised deeply sampled blood TCRbeta repertoires from subjects exposed to, actively infected with, or recovered from COVID-19. A freely available public database, intended as a resource for researchers studying the immune response to SARS-CoV-2, is where the repertoires were released. The samples were drawn from two sources: the first 160 participants of the ongoing ImmuneRACE study, and 1,000 to 1,500 subjects contributed by 6 global collaborators. The sample metadata nearly always contained a de-identified subject ID, COVID-19 status, age in years and sex. Where available, HLA class I and class II types were obtained from metadata supplied by the sample provider rather than from assay-based typing.

What the work shows at the level of the full study, not this receptor alone: How much clinical and demographic metadata was included differed by source and by participant, and the metadata was provided uncurated.

Collaborating institutions collected whole blood in K2EDTA tubes following their own protocols. For TCRbeta analysis, collaborators shipped samples as frozen whole blood, isolated PBMCs, or DNA extracted from either of those sample types. TCRbeta CDR3 regions were amplified from genomic DNA by means of the immunoSEQ Assay, a bias-controlled multiplex PCR. Under the source paper's analysis protocol: The number of nucleated cells in each sample was estimated from the amplification of reference gene primers within the assay. Sequence reads were collapsed and filtered to measure the absolute abundance of every unique TCRbeta CDR3 rearrangement. For each sample, productive Simpson clonality was calculated as the square root of Simpson's diversity index over productive rearrangements. Here the immuneACCESS table is served through TCRdb, limited to in-frame sequences with V and J called. Missing clones are a known gap in these copies; in checked studies unresolved V genes cover under half, and the rest lacks a known reason. V, J and clone size are those of that table, while D and trimming were read from the DNA. The sample has some 14,000 clones on record, 85% to 90% of them singletons. Roughly 15% of the sample goes to the ten largest clones.

From V the trimming removes 7 bases and from J it removes 7 bases, while the gene matches leave 4 bases of the junction unaccounted for. CDR3 length: 11 amino acids, cysteine to phenylalanine. Here the CDR3 DNA is all that survives: 33 bases in frame from base 1. The germline V gene yields SGHDT for CDR1 and YYEEEE for CDR2. Source material: peripheral blood. This clonotype was sampled from a man aged 45 to 65 with active COVID-19. Rearrangement joined TRBV5-6 to TRBJ2-7; TRBD2 lines up with 8 middle nucleotides. The sequenced DNA is TGTGCCAGCGCAGCGGGAGTAGAGCAGTACTTC. It translates to CASAAGVEQYF.